The clone carrying this TCR beta chain was seen a few times. Its specificity is not known. The source of the sample is a study of T cells after yellow fever vaccination. Study details: Where fractions had low cell numbers, libraries were prepared from them with the SMART-Seq v4 Ultra Low Input RNA kit.

Germline values: CDR1 SGHRS, CDR2 YFSETQ. V lost 7 bases and J lost 1; bases outside the gene matches: 10. This CDR3 is 15 amino acids long. Notes on the study in general: Booster samples showed a return of most primary-vaccination clones (approximately 95% CD4, about 85% CD8).

They built TCR cDNA with 5'RACE template switching, a step that put in a universal primer site and UMIs. TCRdb reanalysed the 5' RACE reads using MiXCR and keeps one entry per CDR3 protein. The sample yields 500,000 to 650,000 distinct CDR3 sequences, around 12% seen once. The sequencing here drew on PBMCs, taken on the day of the yellow fever booster vaccination. The gene calls are TRBV5-1 and TRBJ2-7; 8 bases map to TRBD2. The receptor's source is a young man who received the YFV17D yellow fever vaccine. The CDR3 sequence: CASGSGSAISYEQYF. DNA for the CDR3: TGCGCCAGCGGGAGCGGGAGTGCAATTTCCTACGAGCAGTACTTC.